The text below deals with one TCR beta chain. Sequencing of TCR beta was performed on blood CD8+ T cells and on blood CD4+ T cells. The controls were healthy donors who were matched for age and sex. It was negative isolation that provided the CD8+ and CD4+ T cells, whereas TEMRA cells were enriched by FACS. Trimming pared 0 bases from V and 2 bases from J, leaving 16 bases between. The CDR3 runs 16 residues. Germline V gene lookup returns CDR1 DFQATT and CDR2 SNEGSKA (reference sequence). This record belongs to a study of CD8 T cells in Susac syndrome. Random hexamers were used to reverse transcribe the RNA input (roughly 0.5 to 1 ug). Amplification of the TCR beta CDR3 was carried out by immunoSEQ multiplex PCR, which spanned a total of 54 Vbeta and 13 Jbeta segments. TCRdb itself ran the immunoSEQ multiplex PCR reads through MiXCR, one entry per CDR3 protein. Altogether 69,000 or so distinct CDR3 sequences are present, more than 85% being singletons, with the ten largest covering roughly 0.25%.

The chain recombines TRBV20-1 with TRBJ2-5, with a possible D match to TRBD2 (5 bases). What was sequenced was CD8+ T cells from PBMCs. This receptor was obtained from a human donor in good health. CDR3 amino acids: CSARDREAATQETQYF. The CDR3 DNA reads TGCAGTGCTAGAGATAGGGAAGCGGCAACTCAAGAGACCCAGTACTTC.